This TCR beta chain was identified during a study of T cells in Graves' hyperthyroidism and ophthalmopathy. Whole-study context: The authors collected peripheral blood at initial diagnosis, before any treatment. Study results and limitations: The model made its ophthalmopathy prediction, and onset followed a median approximately 6.5 months later. Most thyroid-expanded clonotypes above 0.001 were also found in blood.

Looked up from germline, CDR1 is SEHNR and CDR2 is FQNEAQ (reference sequence). The CDR3 has 16 residues. With 4 bases removed from V and 3 bases from J, the gap between germline ends came to 16 bases. Remarks on this clonotype: Its antigen is as yet unknown.

TCR beta CDR3 sequences were amplified from RNA transcripts. First-round RT-PCR of the TCR CDR3 relied on the HTBI primer set. TCRdb fed the multiplex PCR reads into MiXCR, producing one record per CDR3 protein. The sample lists fewer than 400,000 distinct CDR3 sequences; around 17% were seen once. Sequenced material: blood. The V call is TRBV7-9, the J call TRBJ2-1, with D possibly matching TRBD1 (5 bases). The origin of this receptor is a man aged 30 to 39 with Graves' hyperthyroidism. CDR3 residues: CASSSPPGQGYNEQFF. The CDR3 DNA reads TGTGCCAGCAGCTCTCCCCCAGGACAAGGCTACAATGAGCAGTTCTTC. Full variable domain (rest looked up from reference TRBV7-9 and TRBJ2-1): DTGVSQNPRHKITKRGQNVTFRCDPISEHNRLYWYRQTLGQGPEFLTYFQNEAQLEKSRLLSDRFSAERPKGSFSTLEIQRTEQGDSAMYLCASSSPPGQGYNEQFFGPGTRLTVL.